This TCR beta chain emerged from a study of a mutant IDH1 vaccine in newly diagnosed glioma. Across the study: Patients in the study were vaccinated eight times, receiving shots in weeks 1, 3, 5, 7, 11, 15, 19 and 23. Vaccination was launched 4-6 weeks after radiotherapy alone, or with temozolomide cycles. Therapy received beforehand was radiotherapy, temozolomide, or both, with most patients given both.

With regard to this clone: As yet, its antigen is unknown.

Time point indicated: week 5, during vaccination. In the vaccine, a single dose held 300 ug of the mutant IDH1 20-mer peptide, along with topical imiquimod. Repertoires were generated with immunoSEQ multiplex PCR, while TCRdb's copy carries only in-frame clones and drops some. This table has 70,000 to 100,000 clones, about 91% appearing once. Points from the study as a whole: Vaccine-induced immune responses were detected in approximately 92% of patients.

Looked up from germline, CDR1 is MNHEY and CDR2 is SVGAGI. The ends were cut back, 7 bases at V and 5 bases at J, with 13 bases in the middle. The CDR3 is made up of 13 amino acids. The gene calls are TRBV6-5 and TRBJ2-3, with D unclear. The receptor was isolated from a woman in her forties or fifties with glioma. The source was PBMCs, collected from a glioma patient whose treatment included an IDH1 peptide vaccine. CDR3 nucleotides: TGTGCCAGCACCAACTTAGGAGTAGATACGCAGTATTTT. Translated, it gives CASTNLGVDTQYF.